The T cell receptor (beta chain) under discussion was sequenced for a study of shared clonotypes between healthy human individuals. The assay was immunoSEQ multiplex PCR, and TCRdb's table has in-frame clones only and misses some. Of about 2.2 million clones in the sample, just over 90% are singletons; the top ten hold 1.5% to 2%. Naive CD8 cells were CD45RO-negative, positively selected for CCR7, excluding terminally differentiated effector memory CD45RA+ cells. The specimen sequenced was naive CD8+ T cells from PBMCs. The sequence was collected from a man between 18 and 29 years old in good health. Some clones in this sample may be carry-over from other donors' samples.

Here the CDR3 DNA reads TGTGCCAGCAGCGGAAGAGCCGGTGAAGACTACGAGTACCAAGAGACCCAGTACTTC. Residues: CASSGRAGEDYEYQETQYF. The gene calls are TRBV7-9 and TRBJ2-5; TRBD2 is a possible D gene (5 bases). Between the trimmed V and J ends, which lost 5 bases and 0 bases, there was a span of 25 bases. This CDR3 spans 19 amino acids. Germline CDR1 SEHNR, CDR2 FQNEAQ (reference sequence). Variable domain in full (rest from reference TRBV7-9 and TRBJ2-5): DTGVSQNPRHKITKRGQNVTFRCDPISEHNRLYWYRQTLGQGPEFLTYFQNEAQLEKSRLLSDRFSAERPKGSFSTLEIQRTEQGDSAMYLCASSGRAGEDYEYQETQYFGPGTRLLVL.